Listed here is a single T cell receptor beta chain. V was shortened by 1 base and J by 5 bases, with 11 bases between the two germline ends. The CDR3 covers 15 residues. Looked up from germline, CDR1 is SEHNR and CDR2 is FQNEAQ (reference sequence). The sample belongs to a study of blood T cell repertoires in COVID-19. Across the study: T cells, B-cell-depleted T cells, or PBMCs provided the cDNA or gDNA that served as material.

Authors' methods: Counts of nucleated cells, estimated from reference gene primer amplification, were obtained. Measured with immunoSEQ multiplex PCR; TCRdb has only the in-frame clones, and not every one. For V, J and clone size, that table is used; D and trimming come from the DNA. The sample yields 250,000 or so clones, about 89% seen once. Sequences were obtained from peripheral blood. The chain links TRBV7-9 to TRBJ1-4; unclear D gene. The receptor was isolated from a man aged 35 to 55 with active or convalescent COVID-19. CDR3 amino acids: CASSLVPDLNEKLFF. CDR3 coding DNA: TGTGCCAGCAGCTTAGTTCCAGACTTAAATGAAAAACTGTTTTTT. Based on the CDR3 plus reference TRBV7-9 and TRBJ1-4, the full variable domain is DTGVSQNPRHKITKRGQNVTFRCDPISEHNRLYWYRQTLGQGPEFLTYFQNEAQLEKSRLLSDRFSAERPKGSFSTLEIQRTEQGDSAMYLCASSLVPDLNEKLFFGSGTQLSVL.